Sequencing of this TCR beta chain was carried out in a study of T cells in narcolepsy. Study as a whole: Enrolled donors included narcolepsy type 1 or type 2 patients and healthy controls.

The method was immunoSEQ multiplex PCR; TCRdb's version includes in-frame clones alone and lacks a portion of them. The profile shows about 34,000 clones, 78% of them singletons. Findings and limits, study-wide: Comparing one patient's CSF and blood CD4+ clonotypes highlighted HCRT- and TRIB2-specific autoreactive clonotypes.

This CDR3 is 20 amino acids long. Trimming removed 4 bases from V and 3 bases from J; junction bases left unmatched: 18. CDR1 is SNHLY, CDR2 FYNNEI, per germline. Regarding this clone: Its matching antigen is unknown.

The specimen was CD45RA- memory CD4+ T cells from PBMCs. The TCR sequence derives from a human donor with narcolepsy. The chain joins TRBV2 to TRBJ2-7; 13 nucleotides align to TRBD2. CDR3 bases: TGTGCCAGCAGTGGGGGAGGGAGTCAACCGGGACTAGCGGGGAACTACGAGCAGTACTTC. Protein: CASSGGGSQPGLAGNYEQYF.